These T cell receptor beta chains were read from a single sample in a study of T cells in tuberculosis. Profiled with immunoSEQ multiplex PCR; TCRdb holds only in-frame clones, not every one. Of tens of thousands of clones in the sample, approximately 90% are singletons; the top ten hold approximately 2%. The specimen sequenced was CD1b-GMM tetramer-negative cells sorted from PBMCs. These receptors came from an adult woman with latent tuberculosis. Each CDR3 is given with its conserved first and last residue. The order of the fields is J gene, D gene, CDR3 length, V gene, clone size, CDR3 protein, CDR3 DNA. D genes are given only for firm matches. Rows give clone size only sometimes, using once, few, many, or a class for an expanded clone.

TRBJ2-4,TRBD2,16,TRBV28,NA,CASSPRGDLAKNIQYF,TGTGCCAGCAGTCCGCGGGGGGACCTAGCCAAAAACATTCAGTACTTC
TRBJ1-2,NA,14,TRBV6-1,NA,CASSVAAGDYGYTF,TGTGCCAGCAGTGTAGCAGCCGGGGACTATGGCTACACCTTC
TRBJ2-2,TRBD2,15,TRBV2,NA,CASSPLAGGLGELFF,TGTGCCAGCAGTCCACTAGCGGGGGGCCTCGGGGAGCTGTTTTTT
TRBJ2-5,TRBD2,15,TRBV9,NA,CASSVGTSVGETQYF,TGTGCCAGCAGCGTAGGTACTAGCGTTGGGGAGACCCAGTACTTC
TRBJ1-6,NA,15,TRBV14,NA,CASSQGGGPNSPLHF,TGTGCCAGCAGCCAAGGGGGGGGCCCCAATTCACCCCTCCACTTT
TRBJ1-4,NA,14,TRBV27,NA,CASSHDSRNEKLFF,TGTGCCAGCAGCCATGACAGCCGAAATGAAAAACTGTTTTTT
TRBJ2-1,TRBD2,16,TRBV7-2,NA,CASSLLAGGPGNEQFF,TGTGCCAGCAGCTTACTAGCGGGGGGGCCGGGTAATGAGCAGTTCTTC
TRBJ1-4,NA,13,TRBV30,NA,CAWRSRSNEKLFF,TGTGCCTGGAGGTCCAGGTCTAATGAAAAACTGTTTTTT
TRBJ2-5,NA,15,TRBV5-1,NA,CASSLEWGPQETQYF,TGCGCCAGCAGCTTGGAATGGGGCCCCCAAGAGACCCAGTACTTC
TRBJ2-5,NA,16,TRBV5-1,NA,CASSFRLQGMQETQYF,TGCGCCAGCAGCTTCCGTTTGCAGGGTATGCAAGAGACCCAGTACTTC
TRBJ2-6,TRBD2,18,TRBV7-2,NA,CASSLALAGASGANVLTF,TGTGCCAGCAGCTTAGCGCTAGCGGGGGCCTCTGGGGCCAACGTCCTGACTTTC
TRBJ1-6,NA,15,TRBV4-2,NA,CASSQGLGYNSPLHF,TGTGCCAGCAGCCAAGGACTGGGCTATAATTCACCCCTCCACTTT
TRBJ2-6,NA,19,TRBV5-4,NA,CASSTLTVPMFSGANVLTF,TGTGCCAGCAGCACGTTGACAGTTCCCATGTTCTCTGGGGCCAACGTCCTGACTTTC
TRBJ1-2,TRBD1,15,TRBV2,NA,CASSGRTGGAYGYTF,TGTGCCAGCAGTGGTCGGACAGGGGGCGCCTATGGCTACACCTTC
TRBJ1-2,NA,16,TRBV11-2,NA,CASSLIHVDSSYGYTF,TGTGCCAGCAGCTTAATACATGTGGACAGCTCCTATGGCTACACCTTC
TRBJ1-2,NA,15,TRBV7-2,NA,CASSLARQPSYGYTF,TGTGCCAGCAGCTTAGCCAGGCAACCTTCGTATGGCTACACCTTC
TRBJ1-4,NA,15,TRBV4-1,NA,CASSQESATQGKLFF,TGCGCCAGCAGCCAAGAGTCGGCAACCCAGGGAAAACTGTTTTTT
TRBJ2-5,TRBD1,14,TRBV25-1,NA,CASSLPGGQETQYF,TGTGCCAGCAGTCTTCCAGGGGGACAAGAGACCCAGTACTTC
TRBJ1-4,NA,15,TRBV5-6,NA,CASSHRPSGDEKLFF,TGTGCCAGCAGCCATAGGCCGTCAGGGGACGAAAAACTGTTTTTT
TRBJ2-1,NA,15,TRBV7-2,NA,CASSLARQPYNEQFF,TGTGCCAGCAGCTTAGCGCGGCAACCCTACAATGAGCAGTTCTTC
TRBJ1-2,NA,16,TRBV28,NA,CASSFGGAGNYYGYTF,TGTGCCAGCAGTTTTGGAGGGGCGGGCAATTATTATGGCTACACCTTC
TRBJ2-3,TRBD1,15,TRBV5-6,NA,CASSLPGQPTDTQYF,TGTGCCAGCAGCTTACCGGGACAGCCCACAGATACGCAGTATTTT
TRBJ2-1,TRBD2,14,TRBV29-1,once,CSVADGRLGNEQFF,TGCAGCGTTGCGGACGGGAGGTTAGGCAATGAGCAGTTCTTC
TRBJ2-5,NA,12,TRBV7-9,NA,CASSTTAGDQYF,TGTGCCAGCAGCACGACTGCTGGAGACCAGTACTTC
TRBJ2-6,NA,15,TRBV5-1,NA,CASSLEGTGANVLTF,TGCGCCAGCAGCTTGGAGGGGACTGGGGCCAACGTCCTGACTTTC
TRBJ2-7,TRBD1,14,TRBV30,once,CAWTTGTGGYEQYF,TGTGCCTGGACAACCGGGACAGGGGGCTACGAGCAGTACTTC
TRBJ1-1,NA,12,TRBV7-8,NA,CASSGGAAEAFF,TGTGCCAGCAGCGGAGGGGCCGCTGAAGCTTTCTTT
TRBJ2-7,NA,11,TRBV30,NA,CAWRREYEQYF,TGTGCCTGGAGACGAGAATACGAGCAGTACTTC
TRBJ2-2,NA,14,TRBV5-1,NA,CASSQNTNTGELFF,TGCGCCAGCAGCCAAAACACGAACACCGGGGAGCTGTTTTTT
TRBJ1-3,NA,14,TRBV7-2,once,CASSLWGPGNTIYF,TGTGCCAGCAGCTTATGGGGGCCTGGAAACACCATATATTTT
TRBJ2-7,NA,14,TRBV25-1,NA,CASSEWKGGYEQYF,TGTGCCAGCAGTGAATGGAAGGGCGGGTACGAGCAGTACTTC
TRBJ2-3,NA,14,TRBV7-2,once,CASSARRRQDTQYF,TGTGCCAGCAGCGCAAGAAGGAGGCAAGATACGCAGTATTTT
TRBJ2-2,NA,14,TRBV9,NA,CASSVVTGFGELFF,TGTGCCAGCAGCGTAGTGACGGGGTTCGGGGAGCTGTTTTTT
TRBJ1-2,TRBD1,14,TRBV28,NA,CASSPGTALDGYTF,TGTGCCAGCAGTCCGGGGACAGCGTTGGATGGCTACACCTTC
TRBJ1-1,TRBD1,14,TRBV28,NA,CASRYKTGTMEAFF,TGTGCCAGCAGATACAAGACAGGGACCATGGAAGCTTTCTTT
TRBJ2-5,NA,13,TRBV9,NA,CASSVEGAETQYF,TGTGCCAGCAGCGTAGAAGGGGCGGAGACCCAGTACTTC
TRBJ2-5,NA,16,TRBV7-9,NA,CASSLGGLAVQETQYF,TGTGCCAGCAGCCTTGGGGGGCTAGCGGTTCAAGAGACCCAGTACTTC
TRBJ2-7,TRBD2,16,TRBV7-9,NA,CASSSAGGGTSYEQYF,TGTGCCAGCAGTTCCGCGGGAGGGGGCACTAGCTACGAGCAGTACTTC
TRBJ2-7,TRBD2,13,TRBV10-3,few,CAISEGTRDEQYF,TGTGCCATCAGTGAAGGGACTAGGGATGAGCAGTACTTC
TRBJ2-1,NA,15,TRBV4-3,NA,CASSQDLRGSNEQFF,TGCGCCAGCAGCCAAGATTTGAGGGGGTCCAATGAGCAGTTCTTC
TRBJ1-6,NA,15,TRBV5-4,NA,CASSQVESYNSPLHF,TGTGCCAGCAGCCAAGTGGAGTCATATAATTCACCCCTCCACTTT
TRBJ2-7,NA,14,TRBV6-6,NA,CASSYSRGSYEQYF,TGTGCCAGCAGTTACAGTCGGGGTTCCTACGAGCAGTACTTC
TRBJ1-4,NA,12,TRBV29-1,NA,CSVAGYNEKLFF,TGCAGCGTTGCAGGGTACAATGAAAAGCTGTTTTTT
TRBJ1-5,TRBD1,15,TRBV7-9,NA,CASSGDRVSNQPQHF,TGTGCCAGCAGCGGAGACAGGGTATCCAATCAGCCCCAGCATTTT
TRBJ1-1,NA,13,TRBV7-6,NA,CASSPGETTEAFF,TGTGCCAGCAGCCCTGGGGAGACCACTGAAGCTTTCTTT
TRBJ1-1,TRBD1,13,TRBV5-4,NA,CASTETGKAEAFF,TGTGCCAGCACCGAGACAGGGAAGGCTGAAGCTTTCTTT
TRBJ2-3,TRBD1,14,TRBV4-1,NA,CASSQGTGRDTQYF,TGCGCCAGCAGCCAAGGGACAGGGAGAGATACGCAGTATTTT
TRBJ2-1,TRBD1,15,TRBV5-4,NA,CASSVPGTGGNEQFF,TGTGCCAGCAGCGTGCCCGGGACAGGGGGGAATGAGCAGTTCTTC
TRBJ2-1,NA,13,TRBV29-1,NA,CSVDVFAYNEQFF,TGCAGCGTTGACGTATTCGCCTACAATGAGCAGTTCTTC
TRBJ2-4,TRBD1,16,TRBV19,NA,CAARTGSIGRQNIQYF,TGTGCCGCCCGGACAGGCTCCATCGGACGCCAAAACATTCAGTACTTC
TRBJ1-2,TRBD1,15,TRBV19,NA,CASSIPGQGTWGYTF,TGTGCCAGTAGTATACCGGGACAGGGGACGTGGGGCTACACCTTC
TRBJ2-7,NA,15,TRBV27,NA,CASSRQGIGSYEQYF,TGTGCCAGCAGTCGTCAGGGTATAGGGTCCTACGAGCAGTACTTC
TRBJ2-5,NA,14,TRBV19,NA,CASSIGPGEVTQYF,TGTGCCAGTAGTATTGGGCCCGGGGAGGTCACCCAGTACTTC
TRBJ1-5,TRBD1,17,TRBV19,NA,CASSTTPGTGGNQPQHF,TGTGCCAGTAGTACTACCCCCGGGACAGGAGGCAATCAGCCCCAGCATTTT
TRBJ2-1,TRBD1,16,TRBV9,NA,CASSPHARGSDNEQFF,TGTGCCAGCAGCCCTCATGCCAGGGGGTCCGACAATGAGCAGTTCTTC